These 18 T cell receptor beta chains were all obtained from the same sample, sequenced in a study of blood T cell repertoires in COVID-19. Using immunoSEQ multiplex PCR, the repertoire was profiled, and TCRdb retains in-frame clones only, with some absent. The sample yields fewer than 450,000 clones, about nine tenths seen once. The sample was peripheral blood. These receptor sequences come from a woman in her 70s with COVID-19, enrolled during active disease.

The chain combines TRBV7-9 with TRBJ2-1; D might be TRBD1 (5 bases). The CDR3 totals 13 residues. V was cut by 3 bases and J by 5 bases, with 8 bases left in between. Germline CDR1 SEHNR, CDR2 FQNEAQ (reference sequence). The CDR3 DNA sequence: TGTGCCAGCAGCTTTTTAGGGGACAATGAGCAGTTCTTC. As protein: CASSFLGDNEQFF.

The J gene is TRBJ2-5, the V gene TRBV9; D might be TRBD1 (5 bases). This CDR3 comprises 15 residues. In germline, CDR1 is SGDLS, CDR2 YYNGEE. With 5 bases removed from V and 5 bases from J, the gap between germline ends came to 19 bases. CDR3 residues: CASRASVGPGETQYF. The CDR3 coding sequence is TGTGCCAGCAGAGCCTCAGTGGGGCCCGGGGAGACCCAGTACTTC.

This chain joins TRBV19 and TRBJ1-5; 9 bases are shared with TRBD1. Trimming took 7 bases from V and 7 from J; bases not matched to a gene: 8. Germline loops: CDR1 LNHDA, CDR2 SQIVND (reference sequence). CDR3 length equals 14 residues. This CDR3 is CASKAGTGNQPQHF. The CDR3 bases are TGTGCCAGTAAAGCCGGGACAGGGAACCAGCCCCAGCATTTT.

The CDR3 nucleotides are TGTGCCACCTTGAGAGCGGGGGCCCCCGAGGGGCAGTTCTTC. Translation gives CATLRAGAPEGQFF. The chain uses TRBV15 and TRBJ2-1; 8 nucleotides align to TRBD2. Germline V gives CDR1 LNHNV, CDR2 YYDKDF (reference sequence). With 8 bases clipped from V and 12 bases from J, the junction kept 15 bases outside the gene matches. The CDR3 length is 14 residues.

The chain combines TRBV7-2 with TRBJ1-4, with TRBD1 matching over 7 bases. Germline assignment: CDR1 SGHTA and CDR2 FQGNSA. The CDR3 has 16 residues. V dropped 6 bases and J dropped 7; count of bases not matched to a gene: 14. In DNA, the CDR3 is TGTGCCAGCAGTTGGACCTGGACAGGAGCTTCTGAAAAACTGTTTTTT. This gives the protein CASSWTWTGASEKLFF.

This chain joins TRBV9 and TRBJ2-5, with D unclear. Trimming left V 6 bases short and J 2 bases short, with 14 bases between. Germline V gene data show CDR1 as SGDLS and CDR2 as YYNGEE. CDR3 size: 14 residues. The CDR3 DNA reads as TGTGCCAGCACCTCCGCTGCAGAACAAGAGACCCAGTACTTC. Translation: CASTSAAEQETQYF. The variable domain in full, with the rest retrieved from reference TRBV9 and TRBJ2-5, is DSGVTQTPKHLITATGQRVTLRCSPRSGDLSVYWYQQSLDQGLQFLIQYYNGEERAKGNILERFSAQQFPDLHSELNLSSLELGDSALYFCASTSAAEQETQYFGPGTRLLVL.

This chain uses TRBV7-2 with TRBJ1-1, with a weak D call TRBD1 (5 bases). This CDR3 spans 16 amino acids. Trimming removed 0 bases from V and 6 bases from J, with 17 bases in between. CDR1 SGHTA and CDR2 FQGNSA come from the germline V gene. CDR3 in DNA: TGTGCCAGCAGCTTAGCAATCTGGCAGGGTGGGGCTGAAGCTTTCTTT. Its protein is CASSLAIWQGGAEAFF.

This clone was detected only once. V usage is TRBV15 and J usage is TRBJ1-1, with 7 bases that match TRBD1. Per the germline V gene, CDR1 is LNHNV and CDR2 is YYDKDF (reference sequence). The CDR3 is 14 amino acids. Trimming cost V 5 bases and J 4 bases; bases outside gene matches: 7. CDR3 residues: CATSLRQGGTEAFF. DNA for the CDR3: TGTGCCACCAGCCTACGACAGGGCGGCACTGAAGCTTTCTTT.

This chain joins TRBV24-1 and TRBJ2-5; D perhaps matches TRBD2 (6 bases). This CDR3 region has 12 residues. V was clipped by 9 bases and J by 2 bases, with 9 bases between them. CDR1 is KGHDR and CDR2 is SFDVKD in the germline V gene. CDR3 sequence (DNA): TGTGCCACCGGAGGGTTGCAAGAGACCCAGTACTTC. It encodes CATGGLQETQYF.

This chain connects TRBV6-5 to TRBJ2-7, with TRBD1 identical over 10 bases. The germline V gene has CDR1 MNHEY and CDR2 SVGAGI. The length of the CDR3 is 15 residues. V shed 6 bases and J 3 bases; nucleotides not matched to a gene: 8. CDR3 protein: CASSPDRGARYEQYF. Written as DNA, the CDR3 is TGTGCCAGCAGCCCGGACAGGGGGGCACGCTACGAGCAGTACTTC.

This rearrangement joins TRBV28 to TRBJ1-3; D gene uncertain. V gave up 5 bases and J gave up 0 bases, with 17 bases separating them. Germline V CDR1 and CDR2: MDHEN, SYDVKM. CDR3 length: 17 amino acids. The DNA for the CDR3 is TGTGCCAGCAGTGATGAATTGAGGGTTTTCTCTGGAAACACCATATATTTT. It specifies CASSDELRVFSGNTIYF.

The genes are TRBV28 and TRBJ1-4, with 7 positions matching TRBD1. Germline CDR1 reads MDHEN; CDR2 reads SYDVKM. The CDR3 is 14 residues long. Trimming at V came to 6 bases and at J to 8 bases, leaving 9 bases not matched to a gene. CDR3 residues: CASSRTGEGEKLFF. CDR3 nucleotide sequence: TGTGCCAGCAGCCGGACAGGAGAGGGGGAAAAACTGTTTTTT.

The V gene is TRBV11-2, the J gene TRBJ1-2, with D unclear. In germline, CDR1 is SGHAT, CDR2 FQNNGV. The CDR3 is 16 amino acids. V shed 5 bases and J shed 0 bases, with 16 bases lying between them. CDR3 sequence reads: CASSRDRTGSNYGYTF. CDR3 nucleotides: TGTGCCAGCAGCCGAGATCGGACGGGGTCTAACTATGGCTACACCTTC.

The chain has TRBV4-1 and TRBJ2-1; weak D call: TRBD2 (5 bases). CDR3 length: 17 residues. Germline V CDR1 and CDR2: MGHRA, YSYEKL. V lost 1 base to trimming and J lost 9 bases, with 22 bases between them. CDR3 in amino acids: CASSQVLVLEGWGEQFF. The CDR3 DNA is TGCGCCAGCAGCCAAGTTCTCGTACTAGAGGGTTGGGGTGAGCAGTTCTTC.

This CDR3 reads CASSQDWGQGPIGYTF. The CDR3 DNA follows: TGTGCCAGCAGCCAAGACTGGGGACAGGGTCCTATTGGCTACACCTTC. The gene calls are TRBV14 and TRBJ1-2; 9 positions match TRBD1. The trim removed 0 bases at V and 7 bases at J, leaving 9 bases unmatched. CDR3 length: 16 amino acids. Germline loops: CDR1 SGHDN, CDR2 FVKESK. Complete variable domain (other parts from reference TRBV14 and TRBJ1-2): EAGVTQFPSHSVIEKGQTVTLRCDPISGHDNLYWYRRVMGKEIKFLLHFVKESKQDESGMPNNRFLAERTGGTYSTLKVQPAELEDSGVYFCASSQDWGQGPIGYTFGSGTRLTVV.

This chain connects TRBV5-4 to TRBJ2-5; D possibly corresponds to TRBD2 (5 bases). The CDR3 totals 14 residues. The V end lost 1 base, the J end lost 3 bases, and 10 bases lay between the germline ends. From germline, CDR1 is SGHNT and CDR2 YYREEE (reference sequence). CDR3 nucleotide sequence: TGTGCCAGCAGCTTGTCCCTAGCAGAAGAGACCCAGTACTTC. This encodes CASSLSLAEETQYF.

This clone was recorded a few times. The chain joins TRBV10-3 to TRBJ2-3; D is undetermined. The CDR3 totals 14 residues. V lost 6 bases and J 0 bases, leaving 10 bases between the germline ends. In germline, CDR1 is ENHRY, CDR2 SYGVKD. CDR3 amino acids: CAIRSTPSTDTQYF. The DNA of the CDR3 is TGTGCCATCAGATCGACACCTAGCACAGATACGCAGTATTTT.

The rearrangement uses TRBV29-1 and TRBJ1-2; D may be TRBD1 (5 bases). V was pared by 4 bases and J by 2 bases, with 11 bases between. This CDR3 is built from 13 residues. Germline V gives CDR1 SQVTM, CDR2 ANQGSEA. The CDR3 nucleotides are TGCAGCGTTGGATTACAGGAGAACTATGGCTACACCTTC. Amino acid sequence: CSVGLQENYGYTF.